What follows are 25 T cell receptor beta chains derived from one specimen sequenced in a study of blood T cell repertoires in COVID-19. The protocol was immunoSEQ multiplex PCR, while the TCRdb copy is restricted to in-frame clones and leaves out a portion. The sample contains some 340,000 clones, more than 75% of which appear only once. What was sequenced was PBMCs or T cells enriched from blood (not recorded which). These receptors all stem from a woman in her thirties who had recovered from COVID-19.

This sequence joins TRBV5-4 and TRBJ2-4, with TRBD2 matching 10 bases. The CDR3 is 15 amino acids. The V and J ends lost 5 bases and 2 bases, in that order; junction bases with no gene match: 4. In germline, CDR1 is SGHNT, CDR2 YYREEE (reference sequence). DNA of the CDR3: TGTGCCAGCAGATCTAGCGGGGGCACCAAAAACATTCAGTACTTC. Translation: CASRSSGGTKNIQYF.

The rearrangement links TRBV7-2 to TRBJ2-3, with 13 positions matching TRBD2. Losses at the gene ends were 6 bases for V and 2 bases for J; bases not matched to a gene: 5. The CDR3 is 16 residues long. Germline values: CDR1 SGHTA, CDR2 FQGNSA. CDR3 in amino acids: CASSLGLAGVTDTQYF. The CDR3 bases are TGTGCCAGCAGTCTAGGACTAGCGGGGGTCACAGATACGCAGTATTTT.

The chain is built from TRBV5-1 and TRBJ2-3, with 10 bases matching TRBD2. CDR3 length equals 14 residues. Germline CDR1 and CDR2: SGHRS and YFSETQ. With V trimmed by 2 bases and J by 7 bases, 4 bases remained unmatched. The DNA of the CDR3 is TGCGCCAGCAGCTTAACTAGCGGGGAAAATACGCAGTATTTT. Its translation is CASSLTSGENTQYF.

V is TRBV5-1 and J is TRBJ2-1, with 10 bases fitting TRBD1. The CDR3 loop spans 15 amino acids. Per germline, CDR1 SGHRS and CDR2 YFSETQ. With 2 bases clipped from V and 8 bases from J, the junction kept 7 bases outside the gene matches. The CDR3 reads CASSLWDRGLDEQFF. The CDR3 nucleotides read TGCGCCAGCAGCTTATGGGACAGGGGTCTGGATGAGCAGTTCTTC.

The chain is built from TRBV30 and TRBJ1-1; D is unclear. V was pared by 6 bases and J by 3 bases, with 17 bases between. Germline CDR1 and CDR2: GTSNPN and SVGIG (reference sequence). CDR3 length equals 14 residues. The CDR3 reads CACPKGGPYTEAFF. The DNA of the CDR3 is TGTGCCTGTCCTAAGGGAGGGCCCTACACTGAAGCTTTCTTT.

This clone was observed once. In DNA form, the CDR3 reads TGTGCCAGCAGCTTGGCTTCGGGGGGGCCCTACGAGCAGTACTTC. It translates to CASSLASGGPYEQYF. The chain recombines TRBV5-4 with TRBJ2-7, with TRBD2 matching over 8 bases. J gave up 2 bases and V 0 bases, and 4 bases lay outside the gene matches. This CDR3 is 15 amino acids long. CDR1 is SGHNT, CDR2 YYREEE, per germline (reference sequence).

The V call is TRBV18, the J call TRBJ2-3, with TRBD1 matching 9 bases. Trimming removed 4 bases from V and 5 bases from J; junction bases left unmatched: 16. The germline V gene encodes CDR1 KGHSH and CDR2 LQKENI. The CDR3 totals 18 residues. CDR3 residues: CASSRTTGGSMGKDTQYF. CDR3 in DNA: TGTGCCAGCTCACGCACAACAGGGGGCAGCATGGGAAAAGATACGCAGTATTTT.

CDR3 in amino acids: CASSLLLAGDSYNEQFF. In nucleotides, the CDR3 is TGTGCCAGCAGCCTCCTTCTGGCGGGGGACTCCTACAATGAGCAGTTCTTC. The rearrangement joins TRBV3-1 (or the pseudogene TRBV3-2) to TRBJ2-1; the match to TRBD2 covers 7 bases. CDR3 length equals 17 residues. J lost 0 bases, V lost 4 bases, and 9 bases had no gene match. Germline CDR1 and CDR2: LGHDT and YNNKEL (reference sequence).

The rearrangement uses TRBV10-2 and TRBJ2-7, with 13 bases aligning to TRBD2. The germline V gene has CDR1 WSHSY and CDR2 SAAADI. V shed 3 bases and J 2 bases; nucleotides not matched to a gene: 4. The CDR3 is made up of 16 amino acids. CDR3 nucleotides: TGCGCCAGCAGTGACGCCGGGACTAGCGGGGCCTACGAGCAGTACTTC. Translating gives CASSDAGTSGAYEQYF.

The rearrangement links TRBV7-2 to TRBJ2-1; 8 positions agree with TRBD2. There are 17 residues in the CDR3. In germline, CDR1 is SGHTA, CDR2 FQGNSA. V lost 4 bases to trimming and J lost 2 bases; unmatched junction nucleotides: 10. DNA for the CDR3: TGTGCCAGCAGCTCGCTCGGAGCGGGGGCTACCTACAATGAGCAGTTCTTC. It codes for CASSSLGAGATYNEQFF.

This clone was seen a few times. V and J are TRBV5-1 and TRBJ2-1, with D hard to call. Germline values: CDR1 SGHRS, CDR2 YFSETQ. The CDR3 is 12 residues long. Trimming removed 0 bases at V and 7 bases at J, with 5 bases between. The CDR3, as DNA: TGCGCCAGCAGCTTGGTCAAAAATGAGCAGTTCTTC. Residues: CASSLVKNEQFF.

The chain uses TRBV7-6 and TRBJ1-1; 8 nucleotides match TRBD1. This CDR3 has 17 residues. Germline V CDR1 and CDR2: SGHVS, FNYEAQ. V shed 3 bases, J shed 1 base, and the junction held 10 bases outside the gene matches. The CDR3 DNA reads as TGTGCCAGCAGCTTCGGACAGGGAAGTGACTGGAACACTGAAGCTTTCTTT. Residues: CASSFGQGSDWNTEAFF. Together with reference TRBV7-6 and TRBJ1-1, the CDR3 gives the full variable domain: GAGVSQSPRYKVTKRGQDVALRCDPISGHVSLYWYRQALGQGPEFLTYFNYEAQQDKSGLPNDRFSAERPEGSISTLTIQRTEQRDSAMYRCASSFGQGSDWNTEAFFGQGTRLTVV.

This chain joins TRBV2 and TRBJ1-2; 9 positions match TRBD1. The CDR3 covers 15 residues. The germline V gene encodes CDR1 SNHLY and CDR2 FYNNEI. Trimming at V came to 5 bases and at J to 2 bases, leaving 6 bases not matched to a gene. CDR3 amino acids: CASSQSDRGNYGYTF. The CDR3 DNA is TGTGCCAGCAGTCAATCGGACAGGGGAAACTATGGCTACACCTTC.

The chain's CDR3 is CASSPTGTAYYNEQFF. The CDR3 nucleotides read TGTGCCAGCAGCCCCACCGGGACAGCGTACTACAATGAGCAGTTCTTC. V and J are TRBV7-7 and TRBJ2-1; 7 bases are a match to TRBD1. Germline values: CDR1 SSHAT, CDR2 FNYEAQ (reference sequence). With V trimmed by 5 bases and J by 3 bases, 10 bases remained unmatched. CDR3 length equals 16 residues. Drawing the rest from reference TRBV7-7 and TRBJ2-1, the complete variable domain is GAGVSQSPRYKVTKRGQDVTLRCDPISSHATLYWYQQALGQGPEFLTYFNYEAQPDKSGLPSDRFSAERPEGSISTLTIQRTEQRDSAMYRCASSPTGTAYYNEQFFGPGTRLTVL.

This chain joins TRBV21-1 and TRBJ1-2; the table's D call, TRBD1, has no DNA check behind it. TRBV21-1 has pseudogene status. The CDR3 loop spans 15 amino acids. DNA of the CDR3: TGTGCCAGCAGCAAAAGGGCACAGGGGCTCTATGGCTACACCTTC. Translating gives CASSKRAQGLYGYTF.

The V call is TRBV3-1 (or the pseudogene TRBV3-2), the J call TRBJ1-4; 8 bases agree with TRBD1. The ends lost 0 bases at V and 8 bases at J; junction bases unmatched: 8. The CDR3 is 16 residues long. Germline CDR1 and CDR2: LGHDT and YNNKEL (reference sequence). In nucleotides, the CDR3 is TGTGCCAGCAGCCAAGAGGACACAGGGGGGATCGAAAAACTGTTTTTT. It codes for CASSQEDTGGIEKLFF.

This clone has only a few counts. V usage is TRBV2 and J usage is TRBJ1-6; TRBD1 matches at 8 bases. CDR3 length: 14 amino acids. CDR1 is SNHLY and CDR2 is FYNNEI in the germline V gene. V dropped 6 bases and J dropped 10; count of bases not matched to a gene: 8. CDR3 DNA sequence: TGTGCCAGCAGCTTGGACAGGGAAAGATCACCCCTCCACTTT. Protein sequence: CASSLDRERSPLHF.

The J gene is TRBJ2-7, the V gene TRBV5-1; D not resolved. Germline V gene lookup returns CDR1 SGHRS and CDR2 YFSETQ. Trimming cost V 1 base and J 3 bases, with 8 bases left between them. CDR3 size: 13 residues. CDR3 residues: CASSLFGGYEQYF. The CDR3, as DNA: TGCGCCAGCAGCTTGTTTGGCGGCTACGAGCAGTACTTC.

The CDR3 sequence is CASSPGGAGNQPQHF. The CDR3 DNA reads TGTGCCAGTAGTCCAGGGGGCGCGGGCAATCAGCCCCAGCATTTT. V and J are TRBV19 and TRBJ1-5; 8 bases match TRBD1. Germline V lookup: CDR1 LNHDA, CDR2 SQIVND (reference sequence). The trim removed 5 bases at V and 2 bases at J, leaving 5 bases unmatched. This CDR3 has 15 amino acids.

J is TRBJ2-1 and V is TRBV2, with TRBD1 matching 7 bases. J was trimmed by 15 bases and V by 6 bases; bases with no gene match: 8. The CDR3 contains 11 residues. The germline gives CDR1 SNHLY, CDR2 FYNNEI. CDR3 coding DNA: TGTGCCAGCAGACAGGGGTCCGATCCGTTCTTC. Amino acid sequence: CASRQGSDPFF.

V usage is TRBV9 and J usage is TRBJ2-1, with D possibly being TRBD2 (5 bases). Trimming shortened V by 4 bases and J by 7 bases, and 15 bases separated the two germline ends. CDR1 SGDLS and CDR2 YYNGEE come from the germline V gene. The CDR3 length is 14 residues. CDR3 sequence reads: CASSNRAGGNEQFF. The CDR3 DNA reads as TGTGCCAGCAGCAACCGGGCCGGCGGGAATGAGCAGTTCTTC.

The chain carries TRBV28 and TRBJ2-1, with TRBD2 matching over 7 bases. The J segment lost 0 bases and the V segment lost 2 bases, leaving 10 bases of the junction unmatched. This CDR3 contains 18 residues. The germline V gene encodes CDR1 MDHEN and CDR2 SYDVKM. The DNA for the CDR3 is TGTGCCAGCAGTTTAGACCTGGGCGGGGGTGGCTCCTACAATGAGCAGTTCTTC. It translates to CASSLDLGGGGSYNEQFF.

The chain carries TRBV11-2 and TRBJ2-5, with a weak D call TRBD2 (7 bases). The CDR3 sequence is 14 residues long. Looked up from germline, CDR1 is SGHAT and CDR2 is FQNNGV. V was pared by 2 bases and J by 5 bases, with 12 bases between. CDR3 amino acids: CASSLTGGYETQYF. The DNA of the CDR3 is TGTGCCAGCAGCTTAACGGGGGGCTATGAGACCCAGTACTTC.

The chain joins TRBV19 to TRBJ2-7, with 11 bases matching TRBD1. Germline V gene sequence: CDR1 LNHDA, CDR2 SQIVND (reference sequence). The CDR3 extends over 16 amino acids. V shed 4 bases, J shed 1 base, and the junction held 6 bases outside the gene matches. The CDR3 region is CASSTSGTGGSYEQYF. CDR3 in DNA: TGTGCCAGTAGTACTTCCGGGACAGGGGGTTCCTACGAGCAGTACTTC.

The V and J genes are TRBV5-1 and TRBJ2-5; 7 bases fit TRBD1. The CDR3 is made up of 15 amino acids. CDR1 is SGHRS, CDR2 YFSETQ, per germline. The V and J ends lost 0 bases and 5 bases, in that order; junction bases with no gene match: 7. The CDR3 loop is CASSLAGRGTETQYF. The CDR3, as DNA: TGCGCCAGCAGCTTGGCTGGCAGGGGGACGGAGACCCAGTACTTC.